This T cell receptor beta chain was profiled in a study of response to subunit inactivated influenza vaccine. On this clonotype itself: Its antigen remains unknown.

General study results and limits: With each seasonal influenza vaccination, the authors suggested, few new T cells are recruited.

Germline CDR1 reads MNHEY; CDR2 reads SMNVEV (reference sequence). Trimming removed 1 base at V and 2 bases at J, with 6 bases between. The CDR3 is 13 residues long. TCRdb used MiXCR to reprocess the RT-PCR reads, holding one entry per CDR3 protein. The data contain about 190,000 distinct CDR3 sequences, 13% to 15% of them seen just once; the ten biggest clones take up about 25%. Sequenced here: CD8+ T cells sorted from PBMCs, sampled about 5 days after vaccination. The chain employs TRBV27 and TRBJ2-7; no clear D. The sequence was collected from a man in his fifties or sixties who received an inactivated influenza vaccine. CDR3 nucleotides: TGTGCCAGCAGTTTATTAGGGACCTACGAGCAGTACTTC. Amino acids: CASSLLGTYEQYF.